This T cell receptor (beta chain) comes out of a study of T cell changes during pregnancy in multiple sclerosis. This clone was counted once. Data came from immunoSEQ multiplex PCR; TCRdb stores just in-frame clones and leaves some out. This table holds approximately 57,000 clones, approximately 90% found once. The CDR3 length is 14 residues. V lost 3 bases and J 0 bases, leaving 8 bases between the germline ends. Per the germline V gene, CDR1 is KGHSH and CDR2 is LQKENI. The sample in question was CD4+ T cells from peripheral blood mononuclear cells, obtained in the second trimester of pregnancy. The chain couples TRBV18 to TRBJ2-5; D remains ambiguous. The TCR comes from a female donor with multiple sclerosis, enrolled in a pregnancy study. This CDR3 reads CASSPDKYQETQYF. The DNA of the CDR3 is TGTGCCAGCTCACCCGACAAATACCAAGAGACCCAGTACTTC.